These 7 T cell receptor beta chains share one sample of origin, sequenced in a study of identical twins. MiXCR was run by TCRdb on the 5' RACE reads, yielding one entry per CDR3 protein. The repertoire consists of fewer than 250,000 distinct CDR3 sequences, with around 7.6% occurring once and the leading ten covering over 5%. This sample also appeared in a second study, on yellow fever vaccine responses in identical twins.

The specimen was CD8+ T cells sorted from blood. Every receptor here comes from a woman under 30 in good health.

The sample holds many counts of this clonotype. This chain connects TRBV12-3 or TRBV12-4 to TRBJ2-1; 8 bases align to TRBD2. The V and J ends lost 3 bases and 2 bases, in that order; junction bases with no gene match: 6. The CDR3 covers 16 residues. CDR3 sequence reads: CASSFDSGVAYNEQFF. In DNA form, the CDR3 reads TGTGCCAGCAGTTTCGATAGCGGGGTGGCCTACAATGAGCAGTTCTTC.

This chain connects TRBV24-1 to TRBJ2-7; a possible D gene is TRBD1 (6 bases). The V and J ends lost 1 base and 7 bases respectively, with 16 bases between them. The CDR3 sequence is 15 residues long. Germline V lookup: CDR1 KGHDR, CDR2 SFDVKD. CDR3 nucleotides: TGTGCCACCAGTGATTTCGGACAGTGGCCAGAGGAGCAGTACGTC. Encoded protein: CATSDFGQWPEEQYV.

This clonotype showed up just a few times. The rearrangement joins TRBV7-9 to TRBJ2-7, with TRBD1 matching 8 bases. V shed 5 bases and J 5 bases; nucleotides not matched to a gene: 2. This CDR3 contains 12 residues. CDR1 is SEHNR, CDR2 FQNEAQ, per germline (reference sequence). This CDR3 is CASSPDRDEQYF. The CDR3 region has the DNA TGTGCCAGCAGCCCGGACAGGGACGAGCAGTACTTC.

This clonotype occurred many times. This chain joins TRBV15 and TRBJ2-2; D remains ambiguous. The germline V gene has CDR1 LNHNV and CDR2 YYDKDF (reference sequence). Between the trimmed V and J ends, which lost 4 bases and 0 bases, there was a span of 12 bases. The CDR3 is made up of 16 amino acids. DNA of the CDR3: TGTGCCACCAGCACCTGGACGGAACCGAACACCGGGGAGCTGTTTTTT. Amino acid sequence: CATSTWTEPNTGELFF.

Only a few counts were recorded for this clonotype. DNA of the CDR3: TGTGCCAGCAGGGACGGACAGGGAAGCAACAATGAGCAGTTCTTC. This sequence encodes CASRDGQGSNNEQFF. The V and J genes are TRBV5-6 and TRBJ2-1, with 8 bases aligning to TRBD1. The germline V gene has CDR1 SGHDT and CDR2 YYEEEE. CDR3 length equals 15 residues. Trimming took 5 bases from V and 5 from J; bases not matched to a gene: 9.

A few counts support this clonotype. The rearrangement uses TRBV2 and TRBJ2-7, with D perhaps TRBD1 (6 bases). The length of the CDR3 is 16 residues. Germline V gene data show CDR1 as SNHLY and CDR2 as FYNNEI. Trimming cost V 2 bases and J 0 bases, with 14 bases left between them. The DNA for the CDR3 is TGTGCCAGCAGTGAACTTCCGGGACAAGACTCCTACGAGCAGTACTTC. This codes for CASSELPGQDSYEQYF.

This clonotype has at least ten counts. This chain uses TRBV4-1 with TRBJ2-5; TRBD1 matches at 7 bases. The V gene's germline CDR1 is MGHRA and CDR2 YSYEKL. This CDR3 is 15 amino acids long. Losses at the gene ends were 1 base for V and 2 bases for J; bases not matched to a gene: 4. The CDR3 nucleotides are TGCGCCAGCAGCCAAGTGACAGGGAATCAAGAGACCCAGTACTTC. This gives the protein CASSQVTGNQETQYF.